This T cell receptor (beta chain) was identified during a study of monozygotic twins with inflammatory bowel disease. Overall study findings and caveats: The data did not back a single strong IBD-associated clonotype or signal.

Worth noting for this clonotype: Its specificity is not known.

Germline lookup yields CDR1 LNHDA and CDR2 SQIVND (reference sequence). The CDR3 contains 14 residues. TCRdb reworked the 5' RACE reads into one entry per CDR3 protein, no DNA. The repertoire shows approximately 340,000 distinct CDR3 sequences; the top ten hold around 2%. This receptor was obtained from a human donor with ulcerative colitis or Crohn's disease, or a healthy co-twin of an affected twin (not recorded which). Input material: blood. This rearrangement joins TRBV19 to TRBJ1-2. The CDR3 region is CASSTHPETYGYTF. Combining the CDR3 with reference TRBV19 and TRBJ1-2 gives the whole variable domain DGGITQSPKYLFRKEGQNVTLSCEQNLNHDAMYWYRQDPGQGLRLIYYSQIVNDFQKGDIAEGYSVSREKKESFPLTVTSAQKNPTAFYLCASSTHPETYGYTFGSGTRLTVV.